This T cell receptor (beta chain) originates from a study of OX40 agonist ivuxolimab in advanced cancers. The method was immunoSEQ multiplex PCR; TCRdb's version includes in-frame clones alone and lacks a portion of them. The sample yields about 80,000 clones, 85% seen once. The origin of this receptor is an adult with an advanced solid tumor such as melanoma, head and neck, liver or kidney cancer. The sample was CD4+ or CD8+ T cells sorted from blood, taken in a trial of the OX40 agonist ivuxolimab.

CDR3 DNA: TGTGCCAGCAGCAAAGGACGGCAAGAGACCCAGTACTTC. Protein: CASSKGRQETQYF. The chain links TRBV28 to TRBJ2-5; the D is unclear. V was cut by 6 bases and J by 2 bases, with 10 bases left in between. In germline, CDR1 is MDHEN, CDR2 SYDVKM. CDR3 length: 13 amino acids.